This section outlines one TCR beta chain sequence together with its context. Its target is unknown. This record belongs to a study of T cells after yellow fever vaccination. In making TCR cDNA, 5'RACE template switching added a universal primer site and UMIs to it. In TCRdb, the 5' RACE reads were re-called with MiXCR into one record per CDR3 protein. The sample lists 300,000 to 400,000 distinct CDR3 sequences; under 15% were seen once. Study conclusions and caveats: Abundant clonotypes from the bulk population could have been carried over as contaminants into FACS-sorted repertoires. It was a small share of clonotypes that appeared in both CD4 and CD8 compartments.

Trimming took 5 bases from V and 7 from J, leaving 18 bases between them. Germline values: CDR1 MNHEY, CDR2 SVGEGT. There are 15 residues in the CDR3. The material was CD4+ T cells sorted from PBMCs, obtained 15 days after the yellow fever booster vaccination. The V gene is TRBV6-2 or TRBV6-3, the J gene TRBJ2-4; maybe TRBD1 (6 bases). This receptor was identified in a young man who received the YFV17D yellow fever vaccine. DNA for the CDR3: TGTGCCAGCAGTGGCCCCCAGGGGCCGAGGAACATTCAGTACTTC. The encoded protein is CASSGPQGPRNIQYF.